This is a list of T cell receptor beta chains from one sample in a study of blood T cell repertoires in COVID-19. Profiled with immunoSEQ multiplex PCR; TCRdb holds only in-frame clones, not every one. The profile shows about 87,000 clones, around 87% of them singletons. The sample was peripheral blood. These receptors originate from a human donor with acute or convalescent COVID-19. The donor label of this sample is uncertain. The CDR3 runs from the conserved cysteine through the conserved F or W.

>TRBJ1-5|TRBV30
CAWRRSVGSNQPQHF
>TRBJ2-3|TRBV7-7
CASSLVAGGSDTQYF
>TRBJ2-1|TRBV7-2
CASSRASGGEGTYNEQFF
>TRBJ1-4|TRBV6-2/TRBV6-3
CASSYFPGGYEKLFF
>TRBJ2-7|TRBV5-1
CASSPLPGQGTYEQYF
>TRBJ2-3|TRBV12-3/TRBV12-4
CASRRVPDTQYF
>TRBJ1-2|TRBV29-1
CSVERTGENHTF
>TRBJ2-1|TRBV27
CASSSVSGLADEQFF
>TRBJ2-5|TRBV5-1
CASSLKKGLAEYQETQYF
>TRBJ2-7|TRBV10-3
CAIRASGGRGEQYF
>TRBJ1-3|TRBV4-3
CASSQGQPSRLGGNTIYF
>TRBJ1-2|TRBV7-9
CASSPGTGPSMGYTF
>TRBJ1-6|TRBV19
CASSTLGDYNSPLHF
>TRBJ2-5|TRBV5-4
CASSLAGERGGRETQYF
>TRBJ2-2|TRBV30
CAFSTGGAGELFF
>TRBJ2-7|TRBV6-5
CASRLRGQLYEQYF
>TRBJ1-2|TRBV2
CASSEPKSSFYGYTF
>TRBJ1-6|TRBV9
CASSVSSSYNSPLHF
>TRBJ2-3|TRBV18
CASSVVAGGSTDTQYF
>TRBJ2-7|TRBV12-3/TRBV12-4
CASSSQGYEQYF
>TRBJ1-1|TRBV20-1
CSASDRNTEAFF
>TRBJ2-6|TRBV19
CASRQGAGANVLTF
>TRBJ2-5|TRBV18
CASSPMASEYQETQYF